Detailed here is one TCR beta chain. Generated by immunoSEQ multiplex PCR, the TCRdb table keeps only in-frame clones and is missing some. This table holds roughly 260,000 clones, around 87% found once. Between the trimmed V and J ends, which lost 6 bases and 4 bases, there was a span of 13 bases. Germline lookup yields CDR1 ENHRY and CDR2 SYGVKD. The CDR3 runs to 14 residues. The sample originates from a study of blood T cell repertoires in COVID-19. Study details: The study drew acute and convalescent COVID-19 samples from the United States, Italy and Spain. The cDNA or gDNA used as material had been derived from T cells, B-cell-depleted T cells, or PBMCs.

Sequencing was carried out using peripheral blood. V and J are TRBV10-3 and TRBJ2-1, with D possibly TRBD1 on 6 matching bases. This TCR was sampled from a woman between 50 and 59 years old with acute or convalescent COVID-19. This CDR3 is CAIRADRKYNEQFF. CDR3 nucleotide sequence: TGTGCCATCAGGGCTGACAGGAAATACAATGAGCAGTTCTTC.